The 10 T cell receptor beta chains below were found in one sample sequenced in a study of T cell therapy after organ transplantation. Their cognate antigens are unknown. Generated by immunoSEQ multiplex PCR, the TCRdb table keeps only in-frame clones and is missing some. Of about 50,000 clones listed, 94% are singletons. Material: CD8+ T cells from blood, obtained before autologous CMV-specific T cell therapy. These receptors all come from a human patient who had received a solid organ transplant and had CMV disease.

This clone was found once. The chain is built from TRBV4-3 and TRBJ2-3; TRBD1 aligns across 8 bases. Germline CDR1 reads LGHNA; CDR2 reads YSLEER. This CDR3 spans 14 amino acids. Losses at the gene ends were 1 base for V and 4 bases for J; bases not matched to a gene: 1. CDR3 nucleotide sequence: TGCGCCAGCAGCCAAGGGACAGGGTCAGATACGCAGTATTTT. This translates into CASSQGTGSDTQYF.

As DNA, the CDR3 is TGTGCCAGTAGTACAGCCTTAGCGGGGGCCTACAATGAGCAGTTCTTC. Amino acids: CASSTALAGAYNEQFF. The chain employs TRBV19 and TRBJ2-1, with TRBD2 identical over 9 bases. The CDR3 runs to 16 residues. V lost 4 bases and J lost 2; bases outside the gene matches: 6. CDR1 is LNHDA, CDR2 SQIVND, per germline (reference sequence).

The chain joins TRBV4-3 to TRBJ2-3; weak D call: TRBD1 (5 bases). Trimming left V 0 bases short and J 5 bases short, with 12 bases between. CDR1 and CDR2 (germline): LGHNA, YSLEER. The CDR3 is made up of 15 amino acids. In DNA form, the CDR3 reads TGCGCCAGCAGCCAAGATCTGCAGGGAATAGATACGCAGTATTTT. Translating gives CASSQDLQGIDTQYF.

This sequence joins TRBV11-2 and TRBJ2-4; weak D call: TRBD1 (5 bases). Trimming shortened V by 1 base and J by 6 bases, and 10 bases separated the two germline ends. The germline gives CDR1 SGHAT, CDR2 FQNNGV. The CDR3 covers 14 residues. The CDR3: CASSLGWTPNIQYF. The CDR3 DNA reads TGTGCCAGCAGCTTAGGATGGACACCAAACATTCAGTACTTC.

The chain couples TRBV7-9 to TRBJ2-5, with 9 bases lining up with TRBD1. V lost 4 bases and J lost 0; bases outside the gene matches: 3. The CDR3 is 15 amino acids. The germline V gene encodes CDR1 SEHNR and CDR2 FQNEAQ (reference sequence). CDR3 region: CASSSRDRDQETQYF. CDR3 coding DNA: TGTGCCAGCAGCTCCCGGGACAGGGACCAAGAGACCCAGTACTTC.

The genes are TRBV4-2 and TRBJ2-6; TRBD1 aligns across 7 bases. The CDR3 consists of 15 residues. Trimming at V came to 4 bases and at J to 4 bases, leaving 4 bases not matched to a gene. CDR1 and CDR2 from the germline V gene are LGHNA and YNFKEQ. CDR3 coding DNA: TGTGCCAGCAGCCCCGGGACAGAAGGGGCCAACGTCCTGACTTTC. Residues: CASSPGTEGANVLTF.

V and J are TRBV7-8 and TRBJ2-5; D is unresolved. This CDR3 has 13 amino acids. Trimming stripped 4 bases from V and 3 bases from J, with 9 bases between. Germline assignment: CDR1 SGHVS and CDR2 FQNEAQ. CDR3 region: CASSSVRKETQYF. CDR3 DNA sequence: TGTGCCAGCAGCTCCGTTAGGAAAGAGACCCAGTACTTC.

The CDR3 is CASSLVRRGDTEAFF. The CDR3, as DNA: TGTGCCAGCAGCTTAGTCCGCAGGGGGGACACTGAAGCTTTCTTT. The chain combines TRBV7-9 with TRBJ1-1; TRBD1 matches at 7 bases. The ends lost 1 base at V and 3 bases at J; junction bases unmatched: 5. The CDR3 loop spans 15 amino acids. CDR1 SEHNR and CDR2 FQNEAQ come from the germline V gene (reference sequence).

The genes are TRBV13 and TRBJ2-5; 7 bases fit TRBD1. CDR3 length: 14 amino acids. Trimming took 5 bases from V and 4 from J; bases not matched to a gene: 7. Germline CDR1 reads PRHDT; CDR2 reads FYEKMQ (reference sequence). For the CDR3, the DNA is TGTGCCAGCAGCGCATGGGACAGCGGAGAGACCCAGTACTTC. This sequence encodes CASSAWDSGETQYF.

V and J are TRBV5-8 and TRBJ1-1, with D maybe TRBD1 (5 bases). With 7 bases removed from V and 8 bases from J, the gap between germline ends came to 9 bases. The CDR3 totals 10 residues. Germline loops: CDR1 SGHTS, CDR2 YDEGEE. The CDR3 DNA sequence: TGTGCCAGCGCAGGGACCGAAGCTTTCTTT. This codes for CASAGTEAFF.